The 29 T cell receptor beta chains presented below share a single source sample, sequenced in a study of blood T cell repertoires in COVID-19. TCRdb's table, derived via immunoSEQ multiplex PCR, lists solely in-frame clones and lacks some. The sample consists of some 42,000 clones, roughly 76% of them appearing once. Sequenced material: peripheral blood. The origin of the receptors is a woman aged 70-85 years with acute or convalescent COVID-19.

CDR3 amino acids: CASSQGSVKPTNEKLFF. For the CDR3, the DNA is TGCGCCAGCAGCCAAGGGTCGGTCAAACCAACTAATGAAAAACTGTTTTTT. The V gene is TRBV4-1, the J gene TRBJ1-4; D is ambiguous. Trimming cost V 1 base and J 0 bases, with 12 bases left between them. Germline CDR1 and CDR2: MGHRA and YSYEKL. The CDR3 extends over 17 amino acids.

This clone has only a few counts. This chain connects TRBV29-1 to TRBJ2-1; 9 nucleotides align to TRBD1. Germline V gene sequence: CDR1 SQVTM, CDR2 ANQGSEA. The trim removed 6 bases at V and 12 bases at J, leaving 6 bases unmatched. This CDR3 has 11 amino acids. CDR3 residues: CSVDRGASQFF. In DNA, the CDR3 is TGCAGCGTGGACAGGGGAGCCTCGCAGTTCTTC.

V and J are TRBV7-3 and TRBJ2-2; 7 bases align to TRBD2. After removal of 5 bases from V and 7 bases from J, the junction contained 7 bases not matched to a gene. The CDR3 runs 14 residues. The germline V gene has CDR1 SGHTA and CDR2 FQGTGA. The CDR3 region is CASSQLAQSGELFF. The DNA of the CDR3 is TGTGCCAGCAGCCAACTAGCGCAAAGCGGGGAGCTGTTTTTT.

This clone was found a few times. This chain uses TRBV19 with TRBJ2-3; D ambiguous. From germline, CDR1 is LNHDA and CDR2 SQIVND (reference sequence). The V end was cut by 2 bases, the J end by 2 bases, with 11 bases between. The CDR3 covers 15 residues. CDR3 loop: CASSISLVPTDTQYF. CDR3 nucleotides: TGTGCCAGTAGTATATCCCTAGTTCCCACAGATACGCAGTATTTT. The entire variable domain, with the rest obtained from reference TRBV19 and TRBJ2-3, is as follows: DGGITQSPKYLFRKEGQNVTLSCEQNLNHDAMYWYRQDPGQGLRLIYYSQIVNDFQKGDIAEGYSVSREKKESFPLTVTSAQKNPTAFYLCASSISLVPTDTQYFGPGTRLTVL.

The CDR3 loop is CASSPGQGFSSYGYTF. The DNA for the CDR3 is TGTGCCAGCAGCCCTGGACAGGGATTTTCTTCGTATGGCTACACCTTC. V and J are TRBV6-2 or TRBV6-3 and TRBJ1-2, with 8 nucleotides matching TRBD1. Germline values: CDR1 MNHEY, CDR2 SVGEGT. The junction had 14 bases not matched to a gene; V was cut back by 6 bases and J by 5 bases. The CDR3 is made up of 16 amino acids.

The chain joins TRBV5-1 to TRBJ2-3; a possible D gene is TRBD1 (5 bases). Trimming shortened V by 2 bases and J by 1 base, and 11 bases separated the two germline ends. The CDR3 is 15 residues long. From germline, CDR1 is SGHRS and CDR2 YFSETQ. This CDR3 is CASSFQGLGTDTQYF. The CDR3 DNA reads TGCGCCAGCAGCTTTCAGGGATTGGGCACAGATACGCAGTATTTT.

This chain uses TRBV5-1 with TRBJ2-3, with D perhaps TRBD2 (7 bases). The CDR3 length is 17 residues. Looked up from germline, CDR1 is SGHRS and CDR2 is YFSETQ. Trimming removed 1 base from V and 4 bases from J, with 19 bases in between. CDR3 nucleotides: TGCGCCAGCAGCTTGAACGCGCTTGGGAGGGGGGCAGATACGCAGTATTTT. It translates to CASSLNALGRGADTQYF.

This clone was detected a few times. This rearrangement joins TRBV6-2 or TRBV6-3 to TRBJ2-5; D not certain. CDR3 length: 13 amino acids. The germline V gene has CDR1 MNHEY and CDR2 SVGEGT. V was pared by 6 bases and J by 2 bases, with 10 bases between. The CDR3 reads CASSPEEQETQYF. DNA of the CDR3: TGTGCCAGCAGCCCAGAGGAGCAAGAGACCCAGTACTTC.

This clone was observed a few times. The chain recombines TRBV5-6 with TRBJ1-2, with a tentative D call TRBD1 (5 bases). The germline gives CDR1 SGHDT, CDR2 YYEEEE. Trimming removed 0 bases from V and 13 bases from J, with 19 bases in between. This CDR3 comprises 14 residues. The CDR3 DNA is TGTGCCAGCAGCTTGGACGGGACTGAGAACCGGTGCACCTTC. It encodes CASSLDGTENRCTF. The full variable domain, with the rest looked up from reference TRBV5-6 and TRBJ1-2, is DAGVTQSPTHLIKTRGQQVTLRCSPKSGHDTVSWYQQALGQGPQFIFQYYEEEERQRGNFPDRFSGHQFPNYSSELNVNALLLGDSALYLCASSLDGTENRCTFGSGTRLTVV.

The J gene is TRBJ2-7, the V gene TRBV6-6, with D perhaps matching TRBD1 (6 bases). The germline V gene has CDR1 MNHNY and CDR2 SVGAGI (reference sequence). V dropped 5 bases and J dropped 2 bases, with 13 bases sitting between them. This CDR3 is 14 amino acids long. The CDR3 protein is CASSPTGQTYEQYF. CDR3 bases: TGTGCCAGCAGTCCCACAGGACAGACCTACGAGCAGTACTTC.

This clone came up once. The rearrangement uses TRBV28 and TRBJ1-4; maybe TRBD1 (6 bases). The CDR3 is made up of 16 amino acids. V was cut by 2 bases and J by 8 bases, with 18 bases left in between. The germline V gene has CDR1 MDHEN and CDR2 SYDVKM. The CDR3 DNA follows: TGTGCCAGCAGTTTACAGGGGCCGGGTCCACTGGAAAAACTGTTTTTT. Translating gives CASSLQGPGPLEKLFF.

CDR3 residues: CASSLASGARVDTQYF. CDR3 nucleotide sequence: TGTGCCAGCAGCTTAGCTAGCGGGGCCCGTGTAGATACGCAGTATTTT. V usage is TRBV7-6 and J usage is TRBJ2-3; TRBD2 aligns across 8 bases. Germline values: CDR1 SGHVS, CDR2 FNYEAQ. The junction had 7 bases not matched to a gene; V was cut back by 0 bases and J by 5 bases. The CDR3 contains 16 residues.

The V call is TRBV3-1 (or the pseudogene TRBV3-2), the J call TRBJ2-2; 11 nucleotides match TRBD2. Germline trimming cut 2 bases from V and 9 bases from J; bases unmatched to any gene: 5. Germline V lookup: CDR1 LGHDT, CDR2 YNNKEL (reference sequence). The CDR3 runs 15 residues. CDR3 loop: CASSQLAGGSRELFF. The CDR3 nucleotides read TGTGCCAGCAGCCAACTAGCGGGGGGTTCTCGGGAGCTGTTTTTT.

The chain couples TRBV18 to TRBJ2-3; D is perhaps TRBD2 (6 bases). This CDR3 contains 12 residues. Germline lookup yields CDR1 KGHSH and CDR2 LQKENI. V lost 3 bases, J lost 13 bases, and 14 bases lay in between. The CDR3 is CASSPGEAGEYF. In DNA, the CDR3 is TGTGCCAGCTCACCGGGGGAGGCCGGGGAGTATTTT.

There are many counts of this clone. The chain employs TRBV2 and TRBJ1-1; 9 bases map to TRBD1. Germline V CDR1 and CDR2: SNHLY, FYNNEI. The trim removed 6 bases at V and 9 bases at J, leaving 11 bases unmatched. The length of the CDR3 is 14 residues. Written as DNA, the CDR3 is TGTGCCAGCAGCGATCAACAGGGGGCCCTCCAAGCTTTCTTT. Amino acids: CASSDQQGALQAFF.

The V and J genes are TRBV5-4 and TRBJ2-5; D is perhaps TRBD1 (5 bases). The CDR3 covers 14 residues. V dropped 3 bases and J dropped 3 bases, with 12 bases sitting between them. Germline V gives CDR1 SGHNT, CDR2 YYREEE (reference sequence). CDR3 in DNA: TGTGCCAGCAGCTATCGGCAGGGTGAAGAGACCCAGTACTTC. Translation gives CASSYRQGEETQYF. The variable domain in full, with the rest retrieved from reference TRBV5-4 and TRBJ2-5, is ETGVTQSPTHLIKTRGQQVTLRCSSQSGHNTVSWYQQALGQGPQFIFQYYREEENGRGNFPPRFSGLQFPNYSSELNVNALELDDSALYLCASSYRQGEETQYFGPGTRLLVL.

This clone has at least ten counts. This chain links TRBV5-4 with TRBJ1-2, with TRBD1 matching 7 bases. Germline V gene lookup returns CDR1 SGHNT and CDR2 YYREEE (reference sequence). This CDR3 has 14 amino acids. Unmatched junction bases numbered 2, after V lost 3 bases and J lost 0 bases. The CDR3, as DNA: TGTGCCAGCAGCTCGGGGACAGCTAACTATGGCTACACCTTC. Protein product: CASSSGTANYGYTF.

The chain links TRBV14 to TRBJ1-2, with a weak D call TRBD1 (6 bases). V lost 2 bases to trimming and J lost 4 bases, with 23 bases between them. The CDR3 has 18 amino acids. Germline V gene data show CDR1 as SGHDN and CDR2 as FVKESK. CDR3 residues: CASSQLVGLLDSTYGYTF. The CDR3 region has the DNA TGTGCCAGCAGCCAATTAGTGGGCCTCCTGGACAGCACCTATGGCTACACCTTC.

This chain links TRBV2 with TRBJ1-6; TRBD1 aligns across 7 bases. This CDR3 is built from 14 residues. V trimming: 7 bases; J trimming: 7 bases; junction bases outside the gene matches: 7. Germline values: CDR1 SNHLY, CDR2 FYNNEI. Written as DNA, the CDR3 is TGTGCCAGCATTCTCGGGACAGCCAATTCACCCCTCCACTTT. Translated: CASILGTANSPLHF.

This rearrangement joins TRBV2 to TRBJ1-6, with 8 positions matching TRBD1. The CDR3 spans 14 residues. Losses at the gene ends were 7 bases for V and 6 bases for J; bases not matched to a gene: 5. Germline-derived CDR1 and CDR2 are SNHLY and FYNNEI. CDR3 protein: CASNQGAVNSPLHF. For the CDR3, the DNA is TGTGCCAGCAACCAGGGGGCGGTTAATTCACCCCTCCACTTT. Full variable domain (outside the CDR3, taken from reference TRBV2 and TRBJ1-6): EPEVTQTPSHQVTQMGQEVILRCVPISNHLYFYWYRQILGQKVEFLVSFYNNEISEKSEIFDDQFSVERPDGSNFTLKIRSTKLEDSAMYFCASNQGAVNSPLHFGNGTRLTVT.

This chain connects TRBV27 to TRBJ1-2, with D possibly matching TRBD1 (5 bases). The CDR3 sequence is 14 residues long. Germline V gene data show CDR1 as MNHEY and CDR2 as SMNVEV (reference sequence). V was clipped by 0 bases and J by 7 bases, with 12 bases between them. The CDR3 region is CASSLSTGLSGYTF. The CDR3 DNA is TGTGCCAGCAGTTTATCCACAGGCCTCTCTGGCTACACCTTC.

V gene TRBV3-1 (or the pseudogene TRBV3-2) combines with J gene TRBJ2-1; 8 bases fit TRBD1. The germline CDR1 and CDR2 sequences are LGHDT and YNNKEL (reference sequence). The trim removed 4 bases at V and 5 bases at J, leaving 7 bases unmatched. The CDR3 is made up of 15 amino acids. CDR3 sequence (DNA): TGTGCCAGCAGCCGAGACAGGGGTTGGGACAATGAGCAGTTCTTC. Translation gives CASSRDRGWDNEQFF.

This rearrangement joins TRBV21-1 to TRBJ1-5; the listed D gene, TRBD1, was not tested against the DNA. TRBV21-1 is a listed pseudogene. CDR3 length: 16 amino acids. CDR3 in DNA: TGTGCCAGCAGCAAAGTGACAGGGTTGGGCAATCAGCCCCAGCATTTT. Amino acid sequence: CASSKVTGLGNQPQHF.

This chain joins TRBV4-2 and TRBJ1-6; 8 bases fit TRBD1. The CDR3 spans 18 residues. V shed 0 bases, J shed 9 bases, and the junction held 13 bases outside the gene matches. In germline, CDR1 is LGHNA, CDR2 YNFKEQ. CDR3 DNA sequence: TGTGCCAGCAGCCAAGAGTTGCCCCGGGACAGGTCATTTTCACCCCTCCACTTT. Amino acid sequence: CASSQELPRDRSFSPLHF.

The rearrangement links TRBV5-1 to TRBJ1-6, with a possible D match to TRBD1 (6 bases). Trimming cost V 2 bases and J 7 bases, with 13 bases left between them. Germline lookup yields CDR1 SGHRS and CDR2 YFSETQ. The CDR3 consists of 15 residues. CDR3: CASSLSGQRNSPLHF. CDR3 coding DNA: TGCGCCAGCAGCTTATCGGGACAACGCAATTCACCCCTCCACTTT.

A single count supports this clone. The rearrangement uses TRBV4-3 and TRBJ2-5; a possible D gene is TRBD2 (6 bases). The CDR3 has 15 residues. The germline gives CDR1 LGHNA, CDR2 YSLEER. The germline V and J ends were trimmed by 4 bases and 2 bases, with 14 bases remaining between them. The CDR3 protein is CASSRAAGTQETQYF. The DNA of the CDR3 is TGCGCCAGCAGCCGAGCCGCAGGGACTCAAGAGACCCAGTACTTC.

This clone was seen a few times. This chain uses TRBV11-2 with TRBJ2-7; D ambiguous. The germline CDR1 and CDR2 sequences are SGHAT and FQNNGV. The length of the CDR3 is 15 residues. V was pared by 2 bases and J by 0 bases, with 11 bases between. As DNA, the CDR3 is TGTGCCAGCAGCTTACCCCTGAGTTCCTCCTACGAGCAGTACTTC. It translates to CASSLPLSSSYEQYF. Filled out from reference TRBV11-2 and TRBJ2-7, the complete variable domain reads EAGVAQSPRYKIIEKRQSVAFWCNPISGHATLYWYQQILGQGPKLLIQFQNNGVVDDSQLPKDRFSAERLKGVDSTLKIQPAKLEDSAVYLCASSLPLSSSYEQYFGPGTRLTVT.

This chain links TRBV7-2 with TRBJ1-3, with TRBD1 as a possible D gene (6 bases). This CDR3 has 15 amino acids. Trimming removed 2 bases at V and 1 base at J, with 9 bases between. Germline values: CDR1 SGHTA, CDR2 FQGNSA. In nucleotides, the CDR3 is TGTGCCAGCAGCTTAAGGGGGAGTTCTGGAAACACCATATATTTT. This encodes CASSLRGSSGNTIYF.

The chain has TRBV28 and TRBJ1-2, with 7 bases lining up with TRBD1. In germline, CDR1 is MDHEN, CDR2 SYDVKM. J gave up 4 bases and V 7 bases, and 6 bases lay outside the gene matches. This CDR3 has 13 residues. CDR3: CASNPGQRYGYTF. The CDR3, as DNA: TGTGCCAGCAACCCGGGACAGCGCTATGGCTACACCTTC.